What follows are 4 T cell receptor beta chains derived from one specimen sequenced in a study of blood T cells in healthy people across ages. Primed by a sample-barcoded 5' primer and a J-beta primer mix, a second PCR proceeded for roughly 6 to 12 cycles. Using its own MiXCR run on the 5' RACE reads, TCRdb lists one record per CDR3 protein. The sample carries 900,000 to 950,000 distinct CDR3 sequences, around 29% recorded once. The sample was also linked to a second study, of T cells of mothers and their children.

Sequencing input: blood. The receptors come from a woman in her thirties or forties in good health.

This clonotype occurred a few times. The CDR3 coding sequence is TGTGCCAGCAGCTTGGGGGGAATAGGAAATGAGCAGTTCTTC. Protein sequence: CASSLGGIGNEQFF. This rearrangement joins TRBV11-3 to TRBJ2-1; TRBD2 might be the D (6 bases). Trimming took 3 bases from V and 7 from J, leaving 13 bases between them. Germline CDR1 reads SGHNT; CDR2 reads YENEEA. The CDR3 is 14 amino acids.

This clonotype was recorded at least ten times. The chain recombines TRBV10-2 with TRBJ1-5, with D possibly TRBD1 on 5 matching bases. V lost 6 bases and J lost 3, with 9 bases in between. Germline V CDR1 and CDR2: WSHSY, SAAADI. This CDR3 has 13 amino acids. Here the CDR3 reads CASRQGYNQPQHF. CDR3 sequence (DNA): TGCGCCAGCAGGCAGGGATACAATCAGCCCCAGCATTTT.

The chain links TRBV11-1 to TRBJ2-7; D might be TRBD2 (7 bases). Trimming stripped 4 bases from V and 5 bases from J, with 18 bases between. Germline V gene sequence: CDR1 SGHAT, CDR2 FQDESV (reference sequence). The CDR3 contains 15 residues. The CDR3 bases are TGTGCCAGCAGCTGGGGGCGCGGGGGAGTACACGAGCAGTACTTC. Translation gives CASSWGRGGVHEQYF.

The chain recombines TRBV12-3 or TRBV12-4 with TRBJ2-1, with TRBD2 matching over 15 bases. Germline trimming cut 5 bases from V and 1 base from J; bases unmatched to any gene: 9. This CDR3 is 19 amino acids long. As DNA, the CDR3 is TGTGCCAGCAGTGCAGGACTAGCGGGGGGGCCCGTGTCCTACAATGAGCAGTTCTTC. As protein: CASSAGLAGGPVSYNEQFF.